The TCR beta chain under discussion was sequenced for a study of T cell responses to AZD1222 COVID-19 vaccine. This clone appeared a single time. Germline V gives CDR1 LGHDT, CDR2 YNNKEL (reference sequence). The CDR3 is 12 residues long. The germline V and J ends were trimmed by 4 bases and 0 bases, with 3 bases remaining between them. Assay used: immunoSEQ multiplex PCR; TCRdb lists only in-frame clones, some missing. This sample has fewer than 150,000 clones, with around 93% found just once. The J gene is TRBJ2-5, the V gene TRBV3-1 (or the pseudogene TRBV3-2); no definite D call. The starting material was peripheral blood, obtained 28 days after the second AZD1222 dose. The sequence came from an adult who received the AZD1222 COVID-19 vaccine. CDR3 in DNA: TGTGCCAGCAGCCGGTACCAAGAGACCCAGTACTTC. The encoded protein is CASSRYQETQYF.